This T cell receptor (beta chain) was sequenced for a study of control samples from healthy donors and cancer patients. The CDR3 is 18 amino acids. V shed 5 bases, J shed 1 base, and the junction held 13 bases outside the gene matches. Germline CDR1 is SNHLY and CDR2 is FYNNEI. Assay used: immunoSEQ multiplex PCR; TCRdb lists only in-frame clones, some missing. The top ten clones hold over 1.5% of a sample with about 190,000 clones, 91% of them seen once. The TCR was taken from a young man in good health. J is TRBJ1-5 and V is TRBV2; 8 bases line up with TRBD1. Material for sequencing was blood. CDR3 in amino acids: CASSTDGTGVRSNQPQHF. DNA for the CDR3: TGTGCCAGCAGTACAGACGGGACAGGTGTCCGAAGCAATCAGCCCCAGCATTTT.